The T cell receptor (beta chain) described here comes from a study of blood T cells in healthy people across ages. Study conclusions and caveats: Long-lived donors exceeded aged donors in naive CD4+ cells and diversity.

The CDR3 runs 15 residues. Trimming took 1 base from V and 4 from J; bases not matched to a gene: 6. Per germline, CDR1 SGHTA and CDR2 FQGNSA. Then a second PCR, running about 6 to 12 cycles, was carried out with a sample-barcoded 5' primer and a J-beta primer mix. Each CDR3 protein gets one entry after TCRdb re-called the 5' RACE reads with MiXCR. The sample comprises hundreds of thousands of distinct CDR3 sequences, 45% to 50% of which are singletons, and 30% to 35% rests with the top ten. For this clonotype: Its antigen is as yet unknown.

This TCR came from a woman aged 55-70 years in good health. The sequenced sample was blood. V usage is TRBV7-2 and J usage is TRBJ1-2; 7 positions match TRBD1. The CDR3: CASSLGQGVSYGYTF. CDR3 DNA sequence: TGTGCCAGCAGCTTAGGCCAGGGGGTTAGCTATGGCTACACCTTC. Combining the CDR3 with reference TRBV7-2 and TRBJ1-2 gives the whole variable domain GAGVSQSPSNKVTEKGKDVELRCDPISGHTALYWYRQSLGQGLEFLIYFQGNSAPDKSGLPSDRFSAERTGGSVSTLTIQRTQQEDSAVYLCASSLGQGVSYGYTFGSGTRLTVV.